This paragraph covers one T cell receptor (beta chain) sequence. The assay was immunoSEQ multiplex PCR, and TCRdb's table has in-frame clones only and misses some. The sample has approximately 440,000 clones, around 90% seen once. CDR1 MDHEN and CDR2 SYDVKM come from the germline V gene. V gave up 3 bases and J gave up 6 bases, with 8 bases separating them. This CDR3 has 13 residues. The sample belongs to a study of blood T cell repertoires in COVID-19. About the research overall: Acute-phase and convalescent COVID-19 samples originated in the United States, Italy and Spain.

Cohort 3 donors were reported recovered after two negative PCRs, clearance, or symptom resolution. Specimen: PBMCs or T cells enriched from blood (not recorded which). The receptor was isolated from a woman in her late teens or twenties who had recovered from COVID-19. This chain uses TRBV28 with TRBJ1-4; D unclear. The CDR3 protein is CASSLAGDEKLFF. The CDR3 DNA reads as TGTGCCAGCAGTTTGGCCGGGGATGAAAAACTGTTTTTT.